This TCR beta chain was identified during a study of shared clonotypes between healthy human individuals. Sequenced by immunoSEQ multiplex PCR; TCRdb stores in-frame clones only, minus some. The profile shows almost 700,000 clones, around 90% of them singletons. The naive CD8 population came from CD45RO-negative cells selected for CCR7, without terminally differentiated effector memory CD45RA+ cells. The healthy adult donors were HIV-negative and reported no recent acute infections or vaccinations. The CDR3 is made up of 16 amino acids. The chain has TRBV1 and TRBJ2-7; TRBD2 is the table's D call and was not checked against the DNA. TRBV1 is noted as a pseudogene. The sample taken for sequencing was naive CD8+ T cells sorted from blood. The receptor comes from a man between 25 and 39 years old in good health. The CDR3 protein is CTSSQDWTSGDYEQYF. CDR3 sequence (DNA): TGCACCAGCAGCCAAGATTGGACTAGCGGGGACTACGAGCAGTACTTC.